This T cell receptor (beta chain) was sequenced for a study of CD8 T cells in Susac syndrome. At the level of the study: The sequenced Susac syndrome patients comprised roughly 6 with active disease and fewer than 10 in remission.

Random-hexamer reverse transcription was applied to about 0.45 to 1 ug RNA. Amplification of TCR beta CDR3 across 54 Vbeta and 13 Jbeta was performed with immunoSEQ multiplex PCR. TCRdb ran MiXCR on the immunoSEQ multiplex PCR reads and lists one entry per CDR3 protein. The profile shows just over 150,000 distinct CDR3 sequences, approximately 96% of them singletons. CD8+ and CD4+ blood T cells underwent TCR beta sequencing. The study's findings and limits: No clonal expansion appeared among CD4+ T cells in Susac patients.

A remark on this clonotype: The antigen remains unidentified.

This CDR3 has 13 amino acids. Per the germline V gene, CDR1 is SQVTM and CDR2 is ANQGSEA. V lost 3 bases, J lost 7 bases, and 6 bases stayed unmatched. The clonotype originates from a human donor with Susac syndrome. The J gene is TRBJ2-1, the V gene TRBV29-1, with 7 bases fitting TRBD1. Material: CD4+ T cells from PBMCs. The CDR3 reads CSVDGGTANEQFF. CDR3 DNA sequence: TGCAGCGTTGATGGTGGGACAGCGAATGAGCAGTTCTTC.